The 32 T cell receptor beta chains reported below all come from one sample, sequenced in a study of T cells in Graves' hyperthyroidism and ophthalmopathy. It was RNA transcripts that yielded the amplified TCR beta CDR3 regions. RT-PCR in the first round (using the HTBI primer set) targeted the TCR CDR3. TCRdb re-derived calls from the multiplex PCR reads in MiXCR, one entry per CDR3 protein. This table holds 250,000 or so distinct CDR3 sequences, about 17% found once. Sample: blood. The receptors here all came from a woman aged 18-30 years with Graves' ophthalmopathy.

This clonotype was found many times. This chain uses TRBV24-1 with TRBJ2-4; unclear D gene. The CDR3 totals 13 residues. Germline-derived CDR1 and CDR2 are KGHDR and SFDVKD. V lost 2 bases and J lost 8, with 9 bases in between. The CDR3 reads CATSDSFGYIQYF. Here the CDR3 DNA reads TGTGCCACCAGTGATTCCTTTGGCTACATTCAGTACTTC.

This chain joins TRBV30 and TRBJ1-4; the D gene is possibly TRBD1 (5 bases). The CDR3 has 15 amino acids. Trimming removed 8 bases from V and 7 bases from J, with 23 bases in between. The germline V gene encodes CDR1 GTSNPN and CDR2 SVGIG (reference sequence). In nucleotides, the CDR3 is TGTGCCAGTAGTATAGGAGGTGGGGCCGGTGAAAAACTGTTTTTT. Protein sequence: CASSIGGGAGEKLFF.

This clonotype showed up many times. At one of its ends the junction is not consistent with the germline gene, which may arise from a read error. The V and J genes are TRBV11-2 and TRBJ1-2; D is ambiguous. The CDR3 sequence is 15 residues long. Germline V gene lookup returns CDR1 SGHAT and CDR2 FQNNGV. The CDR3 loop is CASSLDGSSSYGYTF. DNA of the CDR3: TGTGCCAGCAGCCTAGACGGTTCCTCAAGCTATGGCTACACCTTC.

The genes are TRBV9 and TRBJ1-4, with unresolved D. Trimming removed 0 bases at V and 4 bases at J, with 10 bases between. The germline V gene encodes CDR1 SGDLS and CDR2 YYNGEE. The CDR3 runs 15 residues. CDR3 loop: CASSVEGGLNEKLFF. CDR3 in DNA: TGTGCCAGCAGCGTAGAGGGCGGTCTTAATGAAAAACTGTTTTTT.

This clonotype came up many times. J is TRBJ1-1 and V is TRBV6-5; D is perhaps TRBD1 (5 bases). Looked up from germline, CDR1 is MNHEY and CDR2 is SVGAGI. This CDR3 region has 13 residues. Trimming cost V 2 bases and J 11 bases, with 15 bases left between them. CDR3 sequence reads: CASSYVQGGEAFF. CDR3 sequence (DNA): TGTGCCAGCAGTTACGTGCAGGGCGGGGAGGCTTTCTTT.

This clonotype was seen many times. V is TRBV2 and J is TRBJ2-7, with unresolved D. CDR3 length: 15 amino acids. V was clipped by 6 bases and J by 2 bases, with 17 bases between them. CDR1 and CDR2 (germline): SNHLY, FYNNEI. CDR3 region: CASRDLTRFPYEQYF. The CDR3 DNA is TGTGCCAGCAGGGACCTTACCAGATTCCCCTACGAGCAGTACTTC. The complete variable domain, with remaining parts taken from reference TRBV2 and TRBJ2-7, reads EPEVTQTPSHQVTQMGQEVILRCVPISNHLYFYWYRQILGQKVEFLVSFYNNEISEKSEIFDDQFSVERPDGSNFTLKIRSTKLEDSAMYFCASRDLTRFPYEQYFGPGTRLTVT.

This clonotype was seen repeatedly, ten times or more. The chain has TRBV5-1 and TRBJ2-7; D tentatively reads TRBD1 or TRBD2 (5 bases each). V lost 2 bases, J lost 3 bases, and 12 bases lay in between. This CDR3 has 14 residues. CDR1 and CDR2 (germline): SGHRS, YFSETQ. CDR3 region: CASSFYGAGYEQYF. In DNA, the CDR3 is TGCGCCAGCAGCTTTTACGGGGCCGGCTACGAGCAGTACTTC.

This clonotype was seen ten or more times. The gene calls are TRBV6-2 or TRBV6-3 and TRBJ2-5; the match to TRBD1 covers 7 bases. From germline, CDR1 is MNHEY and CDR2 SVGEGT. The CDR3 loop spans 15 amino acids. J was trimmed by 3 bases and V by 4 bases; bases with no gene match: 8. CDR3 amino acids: CASSSRAGTEETQYF. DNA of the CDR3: TGTGCCAGCAGTTCCCGAGCCGGGACAGAAGAGACCCAGTACTTC.

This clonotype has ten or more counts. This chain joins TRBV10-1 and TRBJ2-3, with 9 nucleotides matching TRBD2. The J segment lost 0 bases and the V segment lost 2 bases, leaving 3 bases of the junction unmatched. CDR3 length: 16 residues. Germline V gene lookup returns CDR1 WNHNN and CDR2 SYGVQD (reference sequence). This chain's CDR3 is CASSEVAGASTDTQYF. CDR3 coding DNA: TGCGCCAGCAGTGAGGTAGCGGGGGCTAGCACAGATACGCAGTATTTT.

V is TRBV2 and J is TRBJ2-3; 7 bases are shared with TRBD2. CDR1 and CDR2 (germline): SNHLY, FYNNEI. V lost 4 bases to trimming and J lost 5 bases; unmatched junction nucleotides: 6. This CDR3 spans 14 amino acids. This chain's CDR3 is CASSGTSVLDTQYF. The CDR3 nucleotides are TGTGCCAGCAGTGGGACTAGTGTCTTAGATACGCAGTATTTT.

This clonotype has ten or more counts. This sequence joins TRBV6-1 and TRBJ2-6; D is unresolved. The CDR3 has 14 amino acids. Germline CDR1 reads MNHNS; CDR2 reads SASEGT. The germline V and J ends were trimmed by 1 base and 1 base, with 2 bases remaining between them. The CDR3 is CASSEVSGANVLTF. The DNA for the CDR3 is TGTGCCAGCAGTGAAGTGTCTGGGGCCAACGTCCTGACTTTC.

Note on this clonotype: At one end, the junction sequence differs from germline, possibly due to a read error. The CDR3 is CSSSSGRGYEQYF. For the CDR3, the DNA is TGTTCCAGTAGTAGCGGGAGAGGCTACGAGCAGTACTTC. The chain employs TRBV19 and TRBJ2-7, with 9 bases lining up with TRBD2. This CDR3 has 13 amino acids. Germline loops: CDR1 LNHDA, CDR2 SQIVND (reference sequence).

The chain's CDR3 is CASSQLRGGNNEKLFF. CDR3 DNA sequence: TGCGCCAGCAGCCAACTCCGGGGGGGGAATAATGAAAAACTGTTTTTT. The rearrangement uses TRBV4-1 and TRBJ1-4, with D possibly being TRBD1 (5 bases). In germline, CDR1 is MGHRA, CDR2 YSYEKL. The CDR3 length is 16 residues. V shed 2 bases and J shed 4 bases, with 14 bases lying between them.

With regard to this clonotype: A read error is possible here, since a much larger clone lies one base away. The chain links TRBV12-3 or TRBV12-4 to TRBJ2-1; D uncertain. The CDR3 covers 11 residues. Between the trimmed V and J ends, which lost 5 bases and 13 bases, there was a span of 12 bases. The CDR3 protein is CASSTPRDQFF. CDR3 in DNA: TGTGCCAGCAGTACCCCCCGAGACCAGTTCTTC.

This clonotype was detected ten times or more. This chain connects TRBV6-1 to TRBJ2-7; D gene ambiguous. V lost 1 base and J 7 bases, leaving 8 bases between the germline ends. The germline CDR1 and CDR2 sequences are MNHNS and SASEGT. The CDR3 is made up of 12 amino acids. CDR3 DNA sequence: TGTGCCAGCAGTGAAGGGTTTGGGGAGCAGTACTTC. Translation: CASSEGFGEQYF.

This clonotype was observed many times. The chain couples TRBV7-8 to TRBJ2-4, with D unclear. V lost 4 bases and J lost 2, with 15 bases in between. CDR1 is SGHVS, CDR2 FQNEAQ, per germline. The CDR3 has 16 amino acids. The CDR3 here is CASSSRVGVTKNIQYF. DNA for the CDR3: TGTGCCAGCAGCTCTCGAGTAGGAGTAACCAAAAACATTCAGTACTTC.

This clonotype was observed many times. CDR3: CASSPRGGASFSGYTF. The DNA of the CDR3 is TGTGCCAGCTCACCTCGTGGCGGGGCTAGCTTCTCGGGCTACACCTTC. The genes are TRBV18 and TRBJ1-2; a weak D match, TRBD1 (5 bases). V was trimmed by 3 bases and J by 8 bases, leaving 22 bases between them. CDR3 length: 16 amino acids. Germline values: CDR1 KGHSH, CDR2 LQKENI.

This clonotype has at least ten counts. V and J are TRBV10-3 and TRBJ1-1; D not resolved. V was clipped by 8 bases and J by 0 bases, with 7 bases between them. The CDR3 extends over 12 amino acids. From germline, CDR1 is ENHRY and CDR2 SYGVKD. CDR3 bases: TGTGCCATCGCGGGTTTGAACACTGAAGCTTTCTTT. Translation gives CAIAGLNTEAFF.

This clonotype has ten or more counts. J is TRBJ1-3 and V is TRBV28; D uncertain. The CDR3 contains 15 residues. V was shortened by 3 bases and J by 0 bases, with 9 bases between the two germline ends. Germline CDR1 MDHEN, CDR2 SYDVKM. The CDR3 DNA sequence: TGTGCCAGCAGTTTGCCCTCTAGCTCTGGAAACACCATATATTTT. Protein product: CASSLPSSSGNTIYF. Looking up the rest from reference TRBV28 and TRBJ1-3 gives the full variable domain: DVKVTQSSRYLVKRTGEKVFLECVQDMDHENMFWYRQDPGLGLRLIYFSYDVKMKEKGDIPEGYSVSREKKERFSLILESASTNQTSMYLCASSLPSSSGNTIYFGEGSWLTVV.

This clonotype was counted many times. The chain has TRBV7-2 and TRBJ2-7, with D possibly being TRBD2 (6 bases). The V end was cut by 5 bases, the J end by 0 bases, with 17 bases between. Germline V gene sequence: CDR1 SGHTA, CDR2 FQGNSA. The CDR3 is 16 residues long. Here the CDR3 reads CASSKRASEYSYEQYF. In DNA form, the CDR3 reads TGTGCCAGCAGCAAAAGGGCTAGCGAGTACTCCTACGAGCAGTACTTC.

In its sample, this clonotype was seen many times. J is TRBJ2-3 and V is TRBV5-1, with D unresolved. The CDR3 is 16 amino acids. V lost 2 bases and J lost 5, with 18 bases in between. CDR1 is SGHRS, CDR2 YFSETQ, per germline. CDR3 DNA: TGCGCCAGCAGCTTATATTCGGTCTCTTCGGGAGATACGCAGTATTTT. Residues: CASSLYSVSSGDTQYF.

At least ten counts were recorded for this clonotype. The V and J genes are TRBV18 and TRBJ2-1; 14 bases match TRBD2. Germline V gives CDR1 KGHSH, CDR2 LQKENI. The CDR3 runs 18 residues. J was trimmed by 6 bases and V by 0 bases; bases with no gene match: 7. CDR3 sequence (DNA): TGTGCCAGCTCACCACCTTTGCCCGGGACTAGCGGGAGCAATGAGCAGTTCTTC. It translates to CASSPPLPGTSGSNEQFF.

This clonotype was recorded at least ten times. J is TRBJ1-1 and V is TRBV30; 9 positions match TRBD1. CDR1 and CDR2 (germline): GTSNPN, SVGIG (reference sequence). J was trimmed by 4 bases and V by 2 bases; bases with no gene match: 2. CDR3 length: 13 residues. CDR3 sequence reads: CAWSSTGGTEAFF. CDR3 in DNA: TGTGCCTGGAGTTCGACAGGGGGCACTGAAGCTTTCTTT.

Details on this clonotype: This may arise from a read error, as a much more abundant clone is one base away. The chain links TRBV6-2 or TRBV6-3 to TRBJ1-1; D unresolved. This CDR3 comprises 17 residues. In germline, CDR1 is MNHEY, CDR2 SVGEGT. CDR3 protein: CASNYSRGSPTNTEAFF. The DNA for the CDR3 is TGTGCCAGCAATTACTCGCGCGGGTCCCCAACGAACACTGAAGCTTTCTTT.

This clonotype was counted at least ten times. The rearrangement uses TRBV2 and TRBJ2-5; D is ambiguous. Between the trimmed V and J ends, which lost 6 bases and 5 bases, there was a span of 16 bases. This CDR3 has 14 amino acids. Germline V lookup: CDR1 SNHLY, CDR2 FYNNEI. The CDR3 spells CASRYTEGWETQYF. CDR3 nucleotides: TGTGCCAGCAGGTATACAGAAGGATGGGAGACCCAGTACTTC.

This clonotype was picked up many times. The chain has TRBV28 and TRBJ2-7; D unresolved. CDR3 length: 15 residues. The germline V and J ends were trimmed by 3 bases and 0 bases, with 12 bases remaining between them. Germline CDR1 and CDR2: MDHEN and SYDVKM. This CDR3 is CASSFSVAPSYEQYF. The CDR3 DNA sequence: TGTGCCAGCAGTTTTTCAGTAGCCCCCTCCTACGAGCAGTACTTC.

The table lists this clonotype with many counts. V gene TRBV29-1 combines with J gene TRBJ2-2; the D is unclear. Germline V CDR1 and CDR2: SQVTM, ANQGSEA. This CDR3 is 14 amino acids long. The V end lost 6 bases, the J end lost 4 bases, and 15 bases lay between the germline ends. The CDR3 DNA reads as TGCAGCGTACGGTCAGATGGGTCCACCGGGGAGCTGTTTTTT. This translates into CSVRSDGSTGELFF.

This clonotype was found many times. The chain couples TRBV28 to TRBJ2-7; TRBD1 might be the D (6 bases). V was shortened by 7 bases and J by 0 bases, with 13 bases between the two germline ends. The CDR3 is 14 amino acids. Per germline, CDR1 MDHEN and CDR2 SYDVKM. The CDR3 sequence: CASTGAASSYEQYF. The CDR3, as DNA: TGTGCCAGCACAGGGGCCGCTAGCTCCTACGAGCAGTACTTC.

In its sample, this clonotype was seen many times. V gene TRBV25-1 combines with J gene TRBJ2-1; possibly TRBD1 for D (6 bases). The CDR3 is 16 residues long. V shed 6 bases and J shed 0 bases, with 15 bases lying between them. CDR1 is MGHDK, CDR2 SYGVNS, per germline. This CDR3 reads CASSNKGQSSYNEQFF. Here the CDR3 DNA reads TGTGCCAGCAGCAACAAAGGACAGAGCTCCTACAATGAGCAGTTCTTC.

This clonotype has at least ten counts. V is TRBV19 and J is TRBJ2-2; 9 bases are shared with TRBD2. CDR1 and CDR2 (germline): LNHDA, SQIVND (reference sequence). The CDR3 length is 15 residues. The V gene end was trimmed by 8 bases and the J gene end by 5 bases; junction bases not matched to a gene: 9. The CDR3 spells CASSASGILTGELFF. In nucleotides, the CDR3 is TGTGCCAGTTCCGCTAGCGGGATATTGACCGGGGAGCTGTTTTTT.

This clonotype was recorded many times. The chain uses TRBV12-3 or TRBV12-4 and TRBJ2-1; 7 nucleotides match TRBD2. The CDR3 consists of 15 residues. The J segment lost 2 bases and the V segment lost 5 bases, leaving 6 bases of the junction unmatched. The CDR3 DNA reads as TGTGCCAGCAGTCTACTAGCGTACACCTACAATGAGCAGTTCTTC. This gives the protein CASSLLAYTYNEQFF.

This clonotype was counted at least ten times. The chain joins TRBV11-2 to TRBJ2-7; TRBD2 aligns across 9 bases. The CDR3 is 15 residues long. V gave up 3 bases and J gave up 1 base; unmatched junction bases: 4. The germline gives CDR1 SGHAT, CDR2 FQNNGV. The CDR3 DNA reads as TGTGCCAGCAGCTTGGCGGGAGGGGTATCCTACGAGCAGTACTTC. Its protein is CASSLAGGVSYEQYF. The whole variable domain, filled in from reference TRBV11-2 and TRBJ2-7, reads EAGVAQSPRYKIIEKRQSVAFWCNPISGHATLYWYQQILGQGPKLLIQFQNNGVVDDSQLPKDRFSAERLKGVDSTLKIQPAKLEDSAVYLCASSLAGGVSYEQYFGPGTRLTVT.